Each of the 18 T cell receptor beta chains below was sequenced from the same sample in a study of T cells in Graves' hyperthyroidism and ophthalmopathy. RNA transcripts provided the source from which TCR beta CDR3 regions were amplified. First-round RT-PCR of the TCR CDR3 relied on the HTBI primer set. MiXCR, run by TCRdb on the multiplex PCR reads, gives a single entry per CDR3 protein. The profile shows under 450,000 distinct CDR3 sequences, about 17% of them singletons. Source material: blood. The receptor source for this set is a woman in her thirties with Graves' hyperthyroidism that later progressed to Graves' ophthalmopathy.

Note on this clonotype: A much larger clone differs from this one at a single base, so this may be a read error. The CDR3 sequence is CASGTQYTVAFF. DNA of the CDR3: TGTGCCAGCGGCACCCAGTACACTGTAGCTTTCTTT. The J gene is TRBJ1-1, the V gene TRBV27; D is undetermined. From germline, CDR1 is MNHEY and CDR2 SMNVEV (reference sequence). CDR3 length: 12 residues.

Regarding this clonotype: The junction departs from germline at one end; a sequencing error may be responsible. V and J are TRBV29-1 and TRBJ2-7; D remains ambiguous. Germline values: CDR1 SQVTM, CDR2 ANQGSEA. The length of the CDR3 is 11 residues. CDR3 amino acids: CSVGSSCEQYF. In nucleotides, the CDR3 is TGCAGCGTCGGCAGCTCCTGCGAGCAGTACTTC.

This clonotype was seen at least ten times. The chain is built from TRBV12-3 or TRBV12-4 and TRBJ1-1; D not resolved. This CDR3 has 16 residues. The V end lost 1 base, the J end lost 0 bases, and 12 bases lay between the germline ends. The DNA for the CDR3 is TGTGCCAGCAGTTTAGGCGGCGGACTAATGAACACTGAAGCTTTCTTT. Translating it yields CASSLGGGLMNTEAFF.

This clonotype was picked up many times. The V call is TRBV11-2, the J call TRBJ1-4; 10 positions match TRBD1. Germline lookup yields CDR1 SGHAT and CDR2 FQNNGV. After removal of 6 bases from V and 5 bases from J, the junction contained 3 bases not matched to a gene. The CDR3 loop spans 14 amino acids. The CDR3 sequence: CASRWDRGNEKLFF. The CDR3 DNA follows: TGTGCCAGCAGATGGGACAGGGGCAATGAAAAACTGTTTTTT.

This clonotype was detected a few times. V usage is TRBV28 and J usage is TRBJ2-5; no clear D gene. The V gene lost 6 bases and the J gene lost 4 bases, with 15 bases spanning the gap. CDR1 is MDHEN and CDR2 is SYDVKM in the germline V gene. The CDR3 runs 14 residues. The CDR3 is CASSTRSLRETQYF. CDR3 DNA sequence: TGTGCCAGCAGCACCCGGTCCCTACGAGAGACCCAGTACTTC. Full variable domain (outside the CDR3, taken from reference TRBV28 and TRBJ2-5): DVKVTQSSRYLVKRTGEKVFLECVQDMDHENMFWYRQDPGLGLRLIYFSYDVKMKEKGDIPEGYSVSREKKERFSLILESASTNQTSMYLCASSTRSLRETQYFGPGTRLLVL.

This clonotype was seen at least ten times. V gene TRBV12-3 or TRBV12-4 combines with J gene TRBJ1-1, with TRBD1 matching 7 bases. CDR3 size: 13 residues. V dropped 6 bases and J dropped 5; count of bases not matched to a gene: 6. The CDR3 loop reads CASSDQGVTEAFF. DNA of the CDR3: TGTGCCAGCAGCGATCAGGGGGTAACTGAAGCTTTCTTT.

CDR3 nucleotide sequence: TGTGCCAGCAGTTTTTCAGGGTCGGATCAGCCCCAGCATTTT. This encodes CASSFSGSDQPQHF. The rearrangement uses TRBV27 and TRBJ1-5; possible D gene TRBD1, 5 bases. There are 14 residues in the CDR3. Trimming took off 3 bases at V and 5 bases at J, with 11 bases between the two ends. Germline assignment: CDR1 MNHEY and CDR2 SMNVEV (reference sequence).

V is TRBV2 and J is TRBJ2-2; TRBD2 matches at 8 bases. The J segment lost 1 base and the V segment lost 2 bases, leaving 0 bases of the junction unmatched. Germline CDR1 and CDR2: SNHLY and FYNNEI. The CDR3 contains 15 residues. As DNA, the CDR3 is TGTGCCAGCAGTGAACTAGCGGGGAACACCGGGGAGCTGTTTTTT. It codes for CASSELAGNTGELFF.

The table lists this clonotype with many counts. The CDR3 sequence is CSAYSPGSGAQETQYF. The CDR3 DNA follows: TGCAGTGCTTATAGCCCGGGTAGCGGGGCGCAAGAGACCCAGTACTTC. The V and J genes are TRBV20-1 and TRBJ2-5, with TRBD2 matching over 8 bases. Trimming cost V 5 bases and J 2 bases; bases outside gene matches: 13. This CDR3 has 16 amino acids. Germline V gene lookup returns CDR1 DFQATT and CDR2 SNEGSKA (reference sequence).

This clonotype was counted ten times or more. The genes are TRBV11-2 and TRBJ2-5, with 10 bases aligning to TRBD2. CDR1 and CDR2 from the germline V gene are SGHAT and FQNNGV. CDR3 length: 16 residues. The trim removed 2 bases at V and 4 bases at J, leaving 7 bases unmatched. The CDR3 region is CASSLFPASGGETQYF. DNA of the CDR3: TGTGCCAGCAGCTTATTCCCGGCTAGCGGGGGAGAGACCCAGTACTTC.

The table lists this clonotype with a few counts. This chain connects TRBV19 to TRBJ2-1; D call uncertain. Germline CDR1 is LNHDA and CDR2 is SQIVND (reference sequence). There are 12 residues in the CDR3. V was pared by 3 bases and J by 7 bases, with 7 bases between. CDR3 region: CASSIYGNEQFF. The CDR3 DNA is TGTGCCAGTAGTATTTATGGTAATGAGCAGTTCTTC.

This clonotype was observed at least ten times. The chain combines TRBV30 with TRBJ1-1; D may be TRBD1 (5 bases). Germline assignment: CDR1 GTSNPN and CDR2 SVGIG (reference sequence). CDR3 length: 11 amino acids. The V and J ends lost 3 bases and 5 bases respectively, with 7 bases between them. This CDR3 reads CAWRGHTEAFF. As DNA, the CDR3 is TGTGCCTGGAGAGGACATACTGAAGCTTTCTTT.

As regards this clonotype: Compared with germline, one end of the junction differs, possibly owing to a read error. V gene TRBV7-9 combines with J gene TRBJ1-5; D ambiguous. Germline V CDR1 and CDR2: SEHNR, FQNEAQ (reference sequence). There are 14 residues in the CDR3. The CDR3 DNA sequence: TGTGCCAGCAGCCGGGAGGCAGGCAATCGGCCCCAGCATTTT. It specifies CASSREAGNRPQHF.

This clonotype was observed at least ten times. The rearrangement uses TRBV12-3 or TRBV12-4 and TRBJ1-1; perhaps TRBD1 as D (5 bases). This CDR3 has 13 amino acids. V gave up 1 base and J gave up 8 bases, with 11 bases separating them. CDR3 region: CASSLGEGSEAFF. In DNA form, the CDR3 reads TGTGCCAGCAGTTTAGGTGAGGGGAGCGAAGCTTTCTTT.

At least ten counts were recorded for this clonotype. The chain employs TRBV6-1 and TRBJ1-2; D is uncertain. The CDR3 runs 13 residues. The V gene's germline CDR1 is MNHNS and CDR2 SASEGT. With 2 bases removed from V and 8 bases from J, the gap between germline ends came to 12 bases. In nucleotides, the CDR3 is TGTGCCAGCAGTGAAAGACCCATCGACGGCTACACCTTC. Translated: CASSERPIDGYTF.

This clonotype showed up just a few times. This chain uses TRBV27 with TRBJ2-7; 9 bases line up with TRBD2. This CDR3 is built from 16 residues. Germline-derived CDR1 and CDR2 are MNHEY and SMNVEV (reference sequence). Trimming cost V 5 bases and J 2 bases; bases outside gene matches: 10. The CDR3 region has the DNA TGTGCCAGCAGTCCGACCCCTAGCGGGGTAACCTACGAGCAGTACTTC. This codes for CASSPTPSGVTYEQYF.

The chain uses TRBV20-1 and TRBJ2-7; D is possibly TRBD1 (5 bases). Looked up from germline, CDR1 is DFQATT and CDR2 is SNEGSKA (reference sequence). V gave up 3 bases and J gave up 5 bases, with 17 bases separating them. This CDR3 has 14 amino acids. CDR3 coding DNA: TGCAGTGCTAGGGTTTCAAGGGGTCTGCACGAGCAGTACTTC. Encoded protein: CSARVSRGLHEQYF.

J is TRBJ1-5 and V is TRBV28; 7 bases agree with TRBD1. The germline CDR1 and CDR2 sequences are MDHEN and SYDVKM. Trimming took 8 bases from V and 3 from J; bases not matched to a gene: 7. CDR3 length equals 14 residues. This CDR3 is CASGDQGVNQPQHF. In nucleotides, the CDR3 is TGTGCCAGCGGAGATCAGGGGGTCAATCAGCCCCAGCATTTT.